The entry that follows covers one T cell receptor (beta chain) sequence. Its antigen remains unidentified. The data stem from a study of CD4 T cells in relation to SARS-CoV-2 and coronaviruses. Study-wide results and limits: The assay detects memory recall responses, not culture-primed primary responses.

CD4+ T cells from unexposed donors were obtained before the COVID-19 pandemic (2011-2018). The protocol was immunoSEQ multiplex PCR, while the TCRdb copy is restricted to in-frame clones and leaves out a portion. The top ten clones hold 0.23% of a sample with some 70,000 clones, 85% to 95% of them seen once. The germline gives CDR1 GTSNPN, CDR2 SVGIG (reference sequence). Trimming shortened V by 5 bases and J by 4 bases, and 15 bases separated the two germline ends. CDR3 length: 14 residues. The chain recombines TRBV30 with TRBJ1-3, with D unresolved. Sequencing was carried out using naive CD4+ T cells from PBMCs. Subset here: naive CD4+ T cells isolated by negative enrichment. This sequence was found in a human donor in good health. The CDR3 region is CAWAPILRGNTIYF. The CDR3 DNA sequence: TGTGCCTGGGCTCCGATCCTCAGGGGAAACACCATATATTTT.